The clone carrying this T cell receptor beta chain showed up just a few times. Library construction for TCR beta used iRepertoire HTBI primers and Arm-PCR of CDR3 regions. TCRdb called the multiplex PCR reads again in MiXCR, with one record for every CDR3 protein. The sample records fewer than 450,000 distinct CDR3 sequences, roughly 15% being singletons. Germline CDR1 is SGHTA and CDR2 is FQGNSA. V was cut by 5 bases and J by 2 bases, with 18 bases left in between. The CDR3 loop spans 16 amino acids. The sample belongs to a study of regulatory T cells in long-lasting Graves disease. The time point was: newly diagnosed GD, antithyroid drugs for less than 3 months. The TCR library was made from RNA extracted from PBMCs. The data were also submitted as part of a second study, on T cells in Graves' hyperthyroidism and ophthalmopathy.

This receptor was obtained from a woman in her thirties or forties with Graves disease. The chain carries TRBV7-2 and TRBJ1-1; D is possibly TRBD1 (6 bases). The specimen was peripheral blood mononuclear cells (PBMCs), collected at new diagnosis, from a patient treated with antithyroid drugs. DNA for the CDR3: TGTGCCAGCAGCCCAAGAACAGGGCAACCCAACACTGAAGCTTTCTTT. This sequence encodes CASSPRTGQPNTEAFF.